This paragraph covers one T cell receptor (beta chain) sequence. Antigen: not known. Only in-frame clones appear in the TCRdb table, and some are missing; sequencing was by immunoSEQ multiplex PCR. Of around 62,000 clones in the sample, approximately 91% were seen once. The record originates from a study of chemoradiotherapy in HPV16-positive cancers. Over chemoradiotherapy, repertoires were sampled more than once. General observations from the study: Non-HPV-specific T cells did not expand in tumors during treatment, whereas candidate HPV-specific clones and E7-related motifs did. In HPV16-positive patients, HPV-responsive T-cell expansion tracked better recurrence-free survival. HPV-specific T cells were functionally defined from only two HPV16-positive patients.

The input for sequencing was blood, taken from a patient who underwent chemoradiotherapy. The receptor was isolated from a human donor with HPV-associated anogenital cancer.

This CDR3 reads CASSPDVNTEAFF. In DNA, the CDR3 is TGTGCCAGTAGCCCGGACGTGAACACTGAAGCTTTCTTT. The V and J genes are TRBV19 and TRBJ1-1; no definite D call. V was cut by 6 bases and J by 0 bases, with 8 bases left in between. The CDR3 extends over 13 amino acids. The germline V gene has CDR1 LNHDA and CDR2 SQIVND (reference sequence).